A single sample is the source of the 5 T cell receptor beta chains below, sequenced in a study of Tregs in tolerant kidney transplant recipients. Sequencing was performed with immunoSEQ multiplex PCR; in TCRdb, only in-frame clones are kept and a portion is missing. The sample has tens of thousands of clones; approximately 93% are singletons. The nonmyeloablative bone marrow transplants came from related graft donors, with transient mixed chimerism. Material: CD4+ T cells from blood (PBMCs), obtained 12 months after the transplant. These receptors all stem from a human patient who received a combined kidney and bone marrow transplant. The graft donor may be the source of some T cells.

This rearrangement joins TRBV6-1 to TRBJ1-2; D possibly corresponds to TRBD1 (5 bases). V lost 7 bases to trimming and J lost 7 bases, with 22 bases between them. Germline V gives CDR1 MNHNS, CDR2 SASEGT. This CDR3 comprises 15 residues. The CDR3 protein is CASNSERGLVRGYTF. CDR3 DNA sequence: TGTGCCAGCAATTCGGAAAGGGGATTGGTACGTGGCTACACCTTC.

The J gene is TRBJ1-5, the V gene TRBV28; 7 bases agree with TRBD1. After removal of 3 bases from V and 6 bases from J, the junction contained 2 bases not matched to a gene. The CDR3 has 13 residues. Germline values: CDR1 MDHEN, CDR2 SYDVKM. CDR3 sequence (DNA): TGTGCCAGCAGTTTCAACAGGGGTCAGCCCCAGCATTTT. Its protein product is CASSFNRGQPQHF. The whole variable domain, filled in from reference TRBV28 and TRBJ1-5, reads DVKVTQSSRYLVKRTGEKVFLECVQDMDHENMFWYRQDPGLGLRLIYFSYDVKMKEKGDIPEGYSVSREKKERFSLILESASTNQTSMYLCASSFNRGQPQHFGDGTRLSIL.

The chain recombines TRBV18 with TRBJ2-1; perhaps TRBD2 as D (6 bases). The V and J ends lost 6 bases and 6 bases respectively, with 18 bases between them. CDR3 size: 15 residues. The germline V gene encodes CDR1 KGHSH and CDR2 LQKENI. The CDR3 loop is CASSIRGLGANEQFF. The DNA of the CDR3 is TGTGCCAGCTCCATTAGGGGACTCGGCGCCAATGAGCAGTTCTTC.

Only a few counts were recorded for this clone. The chain employs TRBV14 and TRBJ2-1, with 9 bases matching TRBD2. After removal of 2 bases from V and 5 bases from J, the junction contained 10 bases not matched to a gene. CDR3 length: 17 residues. The germline V gene has CDR1 SGHDN and CDR2 FVKESK. CDR3 DNA sequence: TGTGCCAGCAGCCAAATAATCGGCGGGAGGGTTAACAATGAGCAGTTCTTC. This gives the protein CASSQIIGGRVNNEQFF.

This chain uses TRBV10-3 with TRBJ2-1; D is unresolved. This CDR3 is built from 13 residues. The ends were cut back, 4 bases at V and 6 bases at J, with 10 bases in the middle. Germline V CDR1 and CDR2: ENHRY, SYGVKD. The CDR3 DNA is TGTGCCATCAGTGGGAGCCAGACCAATGAGCAGTTCTTC. Its protein product is CAISGSQTNEQFF.